The clone carrying this T cell receptor (beta chain) was detected ten times or more. Its antigen is unknown. The entry originates in a study of CD8 T cells in ankylosing spondylitis. Study-wide results and limits: Certain motif variants had earlier appeared in reactive arthritis synovial fluid and blood.

TCRdb analysed the 5' RACE reads with MiXCR anew, one entry per CDR3 protein. Counted here are approximately 200,000 distinct CDR3 sequences, roughly 12% occurring once; the ten biggest clones make up 16%. Germline V gene lookup returns CDR1 MNHEY and CDR2 SMNVEV (reference sequence). This CDR3 is built from 16 residues. Losses at the gene ends were 6 bases for V and 4 bases for J; bases not matched to a gene: 9. Sequenced: blood, either unsorted or a sorted T cell fraction (not recorded which). This sequence joins TRBV27 and TRBJ2-5, with 12 nucleotides matching TRBD2. This TCR came from a male donor with ankylosing spondylitis or in good health (not recorded which). Here the CDR3 DNA reads TGTGCCAGCAGCGTAGATAGACTAGCGGGAGTAGAGACCCAGTACTTC. It codes for CASSVDRLAGVETQYF.